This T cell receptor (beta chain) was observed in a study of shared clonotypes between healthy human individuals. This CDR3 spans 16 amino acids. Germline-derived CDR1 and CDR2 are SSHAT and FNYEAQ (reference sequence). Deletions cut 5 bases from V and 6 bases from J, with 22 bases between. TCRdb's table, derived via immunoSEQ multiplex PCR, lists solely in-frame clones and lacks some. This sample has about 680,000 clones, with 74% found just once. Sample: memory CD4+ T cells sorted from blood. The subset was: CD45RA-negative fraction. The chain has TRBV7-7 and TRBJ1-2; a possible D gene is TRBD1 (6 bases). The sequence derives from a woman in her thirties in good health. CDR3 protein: CASSPLAPGQDNGYTF. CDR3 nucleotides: TGTGCCAGCAGCCCCCTGGCTCCGGGACAAGATAATGGCTACACCTTC.